Presented here are 19 T cell receptor beta chains from one specimen sequenced in a study of blood T cell repertoires in COVID-19. The method was immunoSEQ multiplex PCR; TCRdb's version includes in-frame clones alone and lacks a portion of them. This table holds about 83,000 clones, 90% found once. The sequenced sample was peripheral blood. The receptors come from a woman older than 75 with active or convalescent COVID-19.

This sequence joins TRBV21-1 and TRBJ1-2. TRBV21-1 is assigned pseudogene status. The CDR3 sequence is 14 residues long. This CDR3 reads CATARPCPSAGYTF. The CDR3, as DNA: TGTGCCACCGCTAGACCCTGTCCGAGTGCTGGCTACACCTTC.

The chain carries TRBV7-3 and TRBJ2-2; TRBD2 agrees at 10 bases. The V gene end was trimmed by 4 bases and the J gene end by 8 bases; junction bases not matched to a gene: 13. Germline V gene sequence: CDR1 SGHTA, CDR2 FQGTGA. The CDR3 has 17 residues. Written as DNA, the CDR3 is TGTGCCAGCAGCTCCATAGCGGGGGGCCGAGATAGAGGGGAGCTGTTTTTT. Amino acids: CASSSIAGGRDRGELFF.

This chain links TRBV5-1 with TRBJ1-5; a weak D match, TRBD1 (6 bases). Germline lookup yields CDR1 SGHRS and CDR2 YFSETQ. The CDR3 contains 14 residues. V shed 0 bases and J shed 7 bases, with 11 bases lying between them. The CDR3 sequence is CASSLETGTQPQHF. CDR3 in DNA: TGCGCCAGCAGCTTGGAAACAGGGACCCAGCCCCAGCATTTT.

This chain joins TRBV7-2 and TRBJ1-4, with a possible D match to TRBD1 (6 bases). From germline, CDR1 is SGHTA and CDR2 FQGNSA. The CDR3 loop spans 14 amino acids. Trimming pared 5 bases from V and 8 bases from J, leaving 15 bases between. The CDR3 here is CASSPQGHAEKLFF. Here the CDR3 DNA reads TGTGCCAGCAGCCCTCAGGGGCACGCCGAAAAACTGTTTTTT.

The V gene is TRBV5-1, the J gene TRBJ2-5; tentative D call: TRBD2 (6 bases). Germline values: CDR1 SGHRS, CDR2 YFSETQ. This CDR3 spans 16 amino acids. Trimming pared 1 base from V and 5 bases from J, leaving 18 bases between. CDR3 loop: CASSLPRGQSGETQYF. The CDR3 region has the DNA TGCGCCAGCAGCTTGCCTCGAGGGCAAAGCGGGGAGACCCAGTACTTC.

The rearrangement uses TRBV5-1 and TRBJ2-5, with 7 bases that match TRBD2. The CDR3 has 15 residues. Trimming cost V 4 bases and J 4 bases; bases outside gene matches: 10. Germline CDR1 and CDR2: SGHRS and YFSETQ. CDR3 region: CASSRSGEVGETQYF. CDR3 sequence (DNA): TGCGCCAGCAGCCGAAGCGGGGAGGTGGGAGAGACCCAGTACTTC.

The CDR3 reads CASSASTEQFF. The CDR3 DNA reads TGTGCCAGCTCAGCTAGCACTGAGCAGTTCTTC. This rearrangement joins TRBV18 to TRBJ2-1, with D tentatively TRBD2 (5 bases). Trimming stripped 5 bases from V and 9 bases from J, with 8 bases between. The germline V gene has CDR1 KGHSH and CDR2 LQKENI. This CDR3 spans 11 amino acids. Using reference TRBV18 and TRBJ2-1 for the parts outside the CDR3, the full variable domain is NAGVMQNPRHLVRRRGQEARLRCSPMKGHSHVYWYRQLPEEGLKFMVYLQKENIIDESGMPKERFSAEFPKEGPSILRIQQVVRGDSAAYFCASSASTEQFFGPGTRLTVL.

This chain joins TRBV9 and TRBJ2-3, with unresolved D. The V gene's germline CDR1 is SGDLS and CDR2 YYNGEE. This CDR3 has 12 amino acids. Trimming stripped 7 bases from V and 7 bases from J, with 13 bases between. The CDR3 region is CASGASKNTQYF. CDR3 DNA sequence: TGTGCCAGCGGCGCGAGTAAAAATACGCAGTATTTT.

J is TRBJ2-4 and V is TRBV4-2; 9 bases agree with TRBD1. Germline V CDR1 and CDR2: LGHNA, YNFKEQ. The CDR3 is 14 amino acids. Germline trimming cut 2 bases from V and 9 bases from J; bases unmatched to any gene: 5. CDR3 residues: CASSQRGQGTIQYF. Here the CDR3 DNA reads TGTGCCAGCAGCCAACGGGGACAGGGAACCATTCAGTACTTC.

The V gene is TRBV7-2, the J gene TRBJ2-3; a weak D match, TRBD2 (5 bases). There are 15 residues in the CDR3. Per germline, CDR1 SGHTA and CDR2 FQGNSA. V was pared by 5 bases and J by 4 bases, with 16 bases between. The CDR3 region has the DNA TGTGCCAGCAGCCGGACCCTAGCAAATGCAGATACGCAGTATTTT. This codes for CASSRTLANADTQYF.

The chain carries TRBV18 and TRBJ2-7; 8 positions match TRBD1. V dropped 4 bases and J dropped 3; count of bases not matched to a gene: 8. The V gene's germline CDR1 is KGHSH and CDR2 LQKENI. The length of the CDR3 is 15 residues. DNA for the CDR3: TGTGCCAGCTCACAACAGGGACAGGCCCTCTACGAGCAGTACTTC. The encoded protein is CASSQQGQALYEQYF.

This clone has a single count. The gene calls are TRBV6-5 and TRBJ1-2, with 10 bases matching TRBD1. The CDR3 runs to 14 residues. Germline CDR1 and CDR2: MNHEY and SVGAGI. J lost 2 bases, V lost 6 bases, and 3 bases had no gene match. The DNA for the CDR3 is TGTGCCAGCAGGTCGACAGGGGGCAACTATGGCTACACCTTC. Translation gives CASRSTGGNYGYTF.

The rearrangement links TRBV7-9 to TRBJ2-3, with 14 positions matching TRBD2. This CDR3 has 16 residues. Germline CDR1 reads SEHNR; CDR2 reads FQNEAQ (reference sequence). With 6 bases clipped from V and 5 bases from J, the junction kept 7 bases outside the gene matches. The CDR3 nucleotides read TGTGCCAGCAGACCGACTAGCGGGGGGGCCGGAGATACGCAGTATTTT. The encoded protein is CASRPTSGGAGDTQYF.

This chain links TRBV5-4 with TRBJ1-2; tentative D call: TRBD1 (5 bases). In germline, CDR1 is SGHNT, CDR2 YYREEE (reference sequence). V lost 1 base, J lost 0 bases, and 10 bases lay in between. This CDR3 spans 15 amino acids. The CDR3 bases are TGTGCCAGCAGCTTGCAGGGAAAATCTAACTATGGCTACACCTTC. Amino acids: CASSLQGKSNYGYTF.

This sequence joins TRBV28 and TRBJ2-6; D possibly corresponds to TRBD2 (6 bases). Trimming cost V 6 bases and J 2 bases, with 14 bases left between them. The CDR3 has 16 residues. The germline V gene encodes CDR1 MDHEN and CDR2 SYDVKM. The CDR3 here is CASSPRWGAGANVLTF. The CDR3 nucleotides are TGTGCCAGCAGCCCGAGGTGGGGGGCTGGGGCCAACGTCCTGACTTTC.

V is TRBV19 and J is TRBJ1-6, with 7 bases aligning to TRBD1. CDR1 and CDR2 from the germline V gene are LNHDA and SQIVND (reference sequence). The CDR3 contains 14 residues. With V trimmed by 6 bases and J by 7 bases, 6 bases remained unmatched. CDR3 nucleotide sequence: TGTGCCAGTAGGGCGGACAGGTTAAATTCACCCCTCCACTTT. Protein sequence: CASRADRLNSPLHF.

This chain links TRBV30 with TRBJ1-4; the D gene is possibly TRBD1 (5 bases). Deletions cut 4 bases from V and 6 bases from J, with 15 bases between. Looked up from germline, CDR1 is GTSNPN and CDR2 is SVGIG (reference sequence). This CDR3 spans 14 amino acids. The CDR3 loop reads CAWTPGRAHEKLFF. The CDR3, as DNA: TGTGCCTGGACCCCGGGCAGGGCTCATGAAAAACTGTTTTTT.

The chain recombines TRBV5-6 with TRBJ1-6; 11 bases agree with TRBD1. CDR3 length equals 18 residues. Germline V gene lookup returns CDR1 SGHDT and CDR2 YYEEEE. With V trimmed by 4 bases and J by 3 bases, 9 bases remained unmatched. Here the CDR3 reads CASSPTGTGGLYNSPLHF. CDR3 nucleotides: TGTGCCAGCAGCCCCACCGGGACAGGGGGACTCTATAATTCACCCCTCCACTTT.

This clone came up a few times. The chain links TRBV2 to TRBJ2-7; TRBD1 matches 10 bases. The CDR3 contains 13 residues. Per the germline V gene, CDR1 is SNHLY and CDR2 is FYNNEI. J was trimmed by 7 bases and V by 9 bases; bases with no gene match: 9. The CDR3 DNA is TGTGCCAGTACCGGGACAGGGGCCAGGGAGCAGTACTTC. Encoded protein: CASTGTGAREQYF.